Presented here are 9 T cell receptor beta chains from one specimen sequenced in a study of CD8+ T cells in alopecia areata. Following RNA extraction, reverse transcription yielded cDNA that acted as the sequencing template. The method was immunoSEQ multiplex PCR; TCRdb's version includes in-frame clones alone and lacks a portion of them. The sample includes about 250,000 clones, around two thirds of them seen just once. Sequencing used CD4+ T cells sorted from blood, obtained at week 0. The receptors come from a human donor with alopecia areata.

This clone was counted a few times. This chain connects TRBV5-1 to TRBJ2-1; D perhaps matches TRBD2 (5 bases). The V end lost 0 bases, the J end lost 8 bases, and 21 bases lay between the germline ends. The V gene's germline CDR1 is SGHRS and CDR2 YFSETQ. The CDR3 runs 17 residues. In DNA form, the CDR3 reads TGCGCCAGCAGCTTGGGGTTTCGTGCTTCGGGGTTCCATGAGCAGTTCTTC. Amino acid sequence: CASSLGFRASGFHEQFF.

Regarding this clone: Other nucleotide sequences in the sample specify the same CDR3. The CDR3 spells CASSLSRNTEAFF. CDR3 nucleotide sequence: TGTGCCAGCAGTTTATCGAGGAACACTGAAGCTTTCTTT. The chain links TRBV27 to TRBJ1-1; D gene uncertain. The V end was cut by 0 bases, the J end by 1 base, with 3 bases between. The CDR3 loop spans 13 amino acids. Germline V gene data show CDR1 as MNHEY and CDR2 as SMNVEV (reference sequence).

The chain employs TRBV29-1 and TRBJ1-1; 8 positions match TRBD1. This CDR3 comprises 13 residues. The J segment lost 5 bases and the V segment lost 6 bases, leaving 8 bases of the junction unmatched. Germline V CDR1 and CDR2: SQVTM, ANQGSEA. The CDR3: CSVGGQGRTEAFF. The DNA for the CDR3 is TGCAGCGTCGGAGGACAGGGTCGGACTGAAGCTTTCTTT. Filled out from reference TRBV29-1 and TRBJ1-1, the complete variable domain reads SAVISQKPSRDICQRGTSLTIQCQVDSQVTMMFWYRQQPGQSLTLIATANQGSEATYESGFVIDKFPISRPNLTFSTLTVSNMSPEDSSIYLCSVGGQGRTEAFFGQGTRLTVV.

The CDR3 spells CSVGGRPPNTEAFF. DNA for the CDR3: TGCAGCGTCGGGGGGCGCCCCCCGAACACTGAAGCTTTCTTT. The genes are TRBV29-1 and TRBJ1-1; a weak D match, TRBD1 (6 bases). The V gene lost 6 bases and the J gene lost 1 base, with 15 bases spanning the gap. The CDR3 is made up of 14 amino acids. Germline-derived CDR1 and CDR2 are SQVTM and ANQGSEA.

The chain employs TRBV29-1 and TRBJ2-5; D gene unclear. Germline CDR1 and CDR2: SQVTM and ANQGSEA. Trimming left V 6 bases short and J 1 base short, with 12 bases between. The CDR3 length is 13 residues. The CDR3 DNA sequence: TGCAGCGTAGACCTCCGGATCCAAGAGACCCAGTACTTC. It is translated as CSVDLRIQETQYF.

This clone was counted once. The rearrangement links TRBV4-1 to TRBJ1-2, with a possible D match to TRBD1 (5 bases). CDR3 length: 15 residues. The V gene's germline CDR1 is MGHRA and CDR2 YSYEKL. Between the trimmed V and J ends, which lost 0 bases and 7 bases, there was a span of 15 bases. CDR3 coding DNA: TGCGCCAGCAGCCAAGAAATGGGGGTTTTCGGTGGCTACACCTTC. The encoded protein is CASSQEMGVFGGYTF.

This clone was detected only a few times. The V call is TRBV29-1, the J call TRBJ2-3; 7 bases agree with TRBD2. With V trimmed by 7 bases and J by 0 bases, 4 bases remained unmatched. Germline CDR1 is SQVTM and CDR2 is ANQGSEA. The CDR3 is 13 amino acids. CDR3 DNA: TGCAGCGCGGGACTACCGAGCACAGATACGCAGTATTTT. Encoded protein: CSAGLPSTDTQYF.

The gene calls are TRBV4-1 and TRBJ2-7; 9 bases fit TRBD1. The V gene end was trimmed by 3 bases and the J gene end by 1 base; junction bases not matched to a gene: 22. Per germline, CDR1 MGHRA and CDR2 YSYEKL. This CDR3 is built from 21 residues. The CDR3, as DNA: TGCGCCAGCAGCCACGGGATCCTGGACAGGGGATATAAAGGGAGGTCCTACGAGCAGTACTTC. Translated, it gives CASSHGILDRGYKGRSYEQYF.

This clone was observed at least ten times. This chain connects TRBV6-1 to TRBJ1-6; D not certain. Germline CDR1 reads MNHNS; CDR2 reads SASEGT. Trimming took 7 bases from V and 7 from J, leaving 11 bases between them. The CDR3 length is 13 residues. The CDR3 DNA follows: TGTGCCAGCACTTTCGGGGAGAATTCACCCCTCCACTTT. The encoded protein is CASTFGENSPLHF.